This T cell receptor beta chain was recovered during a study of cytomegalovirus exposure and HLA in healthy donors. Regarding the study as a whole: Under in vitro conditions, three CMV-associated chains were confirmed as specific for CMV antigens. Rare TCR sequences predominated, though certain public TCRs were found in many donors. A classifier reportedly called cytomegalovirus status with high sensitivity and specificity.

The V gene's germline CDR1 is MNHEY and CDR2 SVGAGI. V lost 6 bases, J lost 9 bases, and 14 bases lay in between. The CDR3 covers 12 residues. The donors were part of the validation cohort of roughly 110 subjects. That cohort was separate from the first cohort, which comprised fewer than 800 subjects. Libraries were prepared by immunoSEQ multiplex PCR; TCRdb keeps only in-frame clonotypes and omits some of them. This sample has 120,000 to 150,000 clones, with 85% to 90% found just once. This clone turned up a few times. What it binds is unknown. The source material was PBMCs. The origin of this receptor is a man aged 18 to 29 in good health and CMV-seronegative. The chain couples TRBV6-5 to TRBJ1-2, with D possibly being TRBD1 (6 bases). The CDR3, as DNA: TGTGCCAGCAGGAAACAGGGTTCGAGCTACACCTTC. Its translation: CASRKQGSSYTF.